The 32 T cell receptor beta chains in this list originate from one sample, sequenced in a study of cytotoxic CD8 clonotypes in ibrutinib-treated CLL. Repertoires were generated with immunoSEQ multiplex PCR, while TCRdb's copy carries only in-frame clones and drops some. The sample records more than 25,000 clones, 70% to 80% being singletons. Sequences were derived from PBMCs, sampled after 36 months of ibrutinib treatment. The origin of the receptors is a human donor with chronic lymphocytic leukemia.

The genes are TRBV4-1 and TRBJ2-7; 8 bases align to TRBD2. The V segment lost 2 bases and the J segment 3 bases; nucleotides outside the gene matches: 6. CDR1 MGHRA and CDR2 YSYEKL come from the germline V gene. The CDR3 runs to 15 residues. The CDR3 sequence is CASSQLLAELYEQYF. The CDR3 coding sequence is TGCGCCAGCAGCCAATTACTAGCGGAGCTCTACGAGCAGTACTTC.

This clone was detected only once. CDR3 region: CASRVERGDGTQYF. The CDR3 nucleotides read TGTGCCAGCAGGGTAGAGCGGGGGGACGGTACGCAGTATTTT. This chain links TRBV2 with TRBJ2-3; 9 bases match TRBD2. The CDR3 consists of 14 residues. Germline loops: CDR1 SNHLY, CDR2 FYNNEI. V lost 6 bases, J lost 8 bases, and 9 bases stayed unmatched.

The chain is built from TRBV7-6 and TRBJ1-1; 8 nucleotides line up with TRBD1. Unmatched junction bases numbered 11, after V lost 7 bases and J lost 4 bases. Germline CDR1 is SGHVS and CDR2 is FNYEAQ. CDR3 size: 15 residues. The CDR3 DNA reads as TGTGCCAGCACCCCTTCCCACAGGGGGACCACTGAAGCTTTCTTT. As protein: CASTPSHRGTTEAFF.

This chain uses TRBV5-1 with TRBJ1-1; maybe TRBD1 (6 bases). The CDR3 sequence is 16 residues long. The germline gives CDR1 SGHRS, CDR2 YFSETQ. V lost 3 bases and J lost 0, with 15 bases in between. CDR3: CASSSPRDTLNTEAFF. CDR3 nucleotide sequence: TGCGCCAGCAGCTCCCCCCGGGACACCTTGAACACTGAAGCTTTCTTT.

CDR3 DNA sequence: TGTGCCAGCAGCTTTGACGCAGGGGAAAGAGGCTACACCTTC. Encoded protein: CASSFDAGERGYTF. J is TRBJ1-2 and V is TRBV5-6; D is possibly TRBD1 (6 bases). With 2 bases removed from V and 8 bases from J, the gap between germline ends came to 16 bases. CDR1 and CDR2 from the germline V gene are SGHDT and YYEEEE. The CDR3 runs 14 residues.

This clone was counted a few times. This chain connects TRBV5-4 to TRBJ2-1, with 7 nucleotides matching TRBD1. Trimming cost V 2 bases and J 2 bases; bases outside gene matches: 4. Germline V gene sequence: CDR1 SGHNT, CDR2 YYREEE (reference sequence). The CDR3 has 15 residues. CDR3 DNA sequence: TGTGCCAGCAGCTTTCCCCAGGGGGCCTACAATGAGCAGTTCTTC. This sequence encodes CASSFPQGAYNEQFF. The variable domain in full, with the rest retrieved from reference TRBV5-4 and TRBJ2-1, is ETGVTQSPTHLIKTRGQQVTLRCSSQSGHNTVSWYQQALGQGPQFIFQYYREEENGRGNFPPRFSGLQFPNYSSELNVNALELDDSALYLCASSFPQGAYNEQFFGPGTRLTVL.

The V call is TRBV7-2, the J call TRBJ2-5, with a tentative D call TRBD1 (5 bases). Trimming cost V 1 base and J 0 bases, with 9 bases left between them. This CDR3 region has 15 residues. Germline V gene sequence: CDR1 SGHTA, CDR2 FQGNSA. The CDR3 loop is CASSLGTPYQETQYF. CDR3 sequence (DNA): TGTGCCAGCAGCTTAGGGACACCGTACCAAGAGACCCAGTACTTC. Full variable domain (outside the CDR3, taken from reference TRBV7-2 and TRBJ2-5): GAGVSQSPSNKVTEKGKDVELRCDPISGHTALYWYRQSLGQGLEFLIYFQGNSAPDKSGLPSDRFSAERTGGSVSTLTIQRTQQEDSAVYLCASSLGTPYQETQYFGPGTRLLVL.

The chain employs TRBV19 and TRBJ1-2, with D tentatively TRBD1 (5 bases). The germline gives CDR1 LNHDA, CDR2 SQIVND (reference sequence). CDR3 length equals 16 residues. The V gene lost 1 base and the J gene lost 0 bases, with 12 bases spanning the gap. This CDR3 reads CASSIVRTDTNYGYTF. CDR3 in DNA: TGTGCCAGTAGTATAGTAAGGACGGACACTAACTATGGCTACACCTTC. The whole variable domain, remainder taken from reference TRBV19 and TRBJ1-2, is DGGITQSPKYLFRKEGQNVTLSCEQNLNHDAMYWYRQDPGQGLRLIYYSQIVNDFQKGDIAEGYSVSREKKESFPLTVTSAQKNPTAFYLCASSIVRTDTNYGYTFGSGTRLTVV.

V is TRBV21-1 and J is TRBJ1-4. TRBV21-1 is recorded as a pseudogene. This CDR3 region has 9 residues. The CDR3 protein is CARREKLFF. CDR3 coding DNA: TGTGCTCGGAGGGAAAAACTGTTTTTT.

This chain joins TRBV7-3 and TRBJ2-2; D is undetermined. Germline CDR1 SGHTA, CDR2 FQGTGA. With 5 bases removed from V and 4 bases from J, the gap between germline ends came to 11 bases. The CDR3 has 14 amino acids. CDR3 residues: CASSKTSLTGELFF. The CDR3 DNA follows: TGTGCCAGCAGCAAGACGTCTCTCACCGGGGAGCTGTTTTTT.

CDR3 protein: CASSYEAHTEAFF. CDR3 bases: TGTGCCAGCAGTTACGAAGCGCACACTGAAGCTTTCTTT. The chain is built from TRBV6-5 and TRBJ1-1; unclear D gene. Germline V gene data show CDR1 as MNHEY and CDR2 as SVGAGI. The CDR3 has 13 residues. V lost 2 bases and J lost 3, with 7 bases in between.

The chain combines TRBV13 with TRBJ2-7, with D perhaps TRBD2 (5 bases). The germline V and J ends were trimmed by 5 bases and 5 bases, with 13 bases remaining between them. This CDR3 is built from 13 residues. CDR1 and CDR2 from the germline V gene are PRHDT and FYEKMQ (reference sequence). In DNA form, the CDR3 reads TGTGCCAGCAGCCCCCTCCCCGGGGACGAGCAGTACTTC. This codes for CASSPLPGDEQYF.

This chain connects TRBV11-2 to TRBJ2-5; no clear D. V lost 1 base to trimming and J lost 0 bases, with 9 bases between them. Germline V gene data show CDR1 as SGHAT and CDR2 as FQNNGV. The CDR3 is 15 residues long. The CDR3 is CASSLVHMYQETQYF. The CDR3 DNA reads as TGTGCCAGCAGCTTAGTACATATGTACCAAGAGACCCAGTACTTC. The whole variable domain, remainder taken from reference TRBV11-2 and TRBJ2-5, is EAGVAQSPRYKIIEKRQSVAFWCNPISGHATLYWYQQILGQGPKLLIQFQNNGVVDDSQLPKDRFSAERLKGVDSTLKIQPAKLEDSAVYLCASSLVHMYQETQYFGPGTRLLVL.

The chain has TRBV10-3 and TRBJ1-1, with TRBD1 matching 7 bases. Germline V gives CDR1 ENHRY, CDR2 SYGVKD. This CDR3 comprises 14 residues. After removal of 5 bases from V and 1 base from J, the junction contained 4 bases not matched to a gene. CDR3 DNA: TGTGCCATCAGTACCGGGACAGCGAACACTGAAGCTTTCTTT. Its translation: CAISTGTANTEAFF.

The V and J genes are TRBV10-3 and TRBJ2-5; TRBD1 agrees at 9 bases. This CDR3 is 16 amino acids long. V was pared by 2 bases and J by 1 base, with 5 bases of the junction left unmatched. Germline CDR1 is ENHRY and CDR2 is SYGVKD. The CDR3 bases are TGTGCCATCAGTGAGCCGGGACAGGGAGGCCAAGAGACCCAGTACTTC. Translation: CAISEPGQGGQETQYF.

The chain uses TRBV7-2 and TRBJ2-7; D gene uncertain. This CDR3 is built from 12 residues. Trimming shortened V by 3 bases and J by 7 bases, and 10 bases separated the two germline ends. The V gene's germline CDR1 is SGHTA and CDR2 FQGNSA. As DNA, the CDR3 is TGTGCCAGCAGCTTCGTCTTACGGGAGCAGTACTTC. This translates into CASSFVLREQYF.

V gene TRBV7-2 combines with J gene TRBJ2-5; TRBD2 agrees at 7 bases. This CDR3 is built from 13 residues. Germline lookup yields CDR1 SGHTA and CDR2 FQGNSA. J lost 9 bases, V lost 2 bases, and 6 bases had no gene match. The CDR3 DNA is TGTGCCAGCAGCTTAATGGGGGGGTCGGCCCAGTACTTC. Amino acid sequence: CASSLMGGSAQYF.

This chain joins TRBV2 and TRBJ1-6; D perhaps matches TRBD1 (6 bases). V gave up 7 bases and J gave up 7 bases, with 14 bases separating them. This CDR3 spans 14 amino acids. Looked up from germline, CDR1 is SNHLY and CDR2 is FYNNEI. The CDR3 DNA follows: TGTGCCAGCATGAACTGGGGGCAGAATTCACCCCTCCACTTT. Protein product: CASMNWGQNSPLHF.

The rearrangement joins TRBV9 to TRBJ2-1; perhaps D is TRBD1 or TRBD2 (5 bases each). Trimming stripped 0 bases from V and 8 bases from J, with 12 bases between. The CDR3 runs to 14 residues. Looked up from germline, CDR1 is SGDLS and CDR2 is YYNGEE. CDR3 protein: CASSVGGWIDEQFF. CDR3 in DNA: TGTGCCAGCAGCGTAGGGGGGTGGATCGATGAGCAGTTCTTC.

The chain has TRBV9 and TRBJ2-2, with 7 nucleotides matching TRBD1. The CDR3 has 18 amino acids. Germline-derived CDR1 and CDR2 are SGDLS and YYNGEE. V gave up 5 bases and J gave up 2 bases; unmatched junction bases: 15. CDR3 sequence (DNA): TGTGCCAGCAGTTCCGAAACCACAGGGGTGGGAAACACCGGGGAGCTGTTTTTT. Its translation: CASSSETTGVGNTGELFF.

This sequence joins TRBV6-5 and TRBJ1-2, with 7 bases lining up with TRBD1. CDR1 and CDR2 from the germline V gene are MNHEY and SVGAGI. V was clipped by 6 bases and J by 9 bases; unmatched bases: 7. There are 12 residues in the CDR3. This CDR3 is CASSPDRECYTF. The DNA for the CDR3 is TGTGCCAGCAGCCCCGACAGGGAATGCTACACCTTC.

J is TRBJ1-1 and V is TRBV7-6, with 7 bases that match TRBD1. The ends lost 5 bases at V and 1 base at J; junction bases unmatched: 7. Looked up from germline, CDR1 is SGHVS and CDR2 is FNYEAQ. This CDR3 comprises 15 residues. The CDR3 loop reads CASSPLGQPNTEAFF. DNA for the CDR3: TGTGCCAGCAGCCCCCTGGGACAGCCGAACACTGAAGCTTTCTTT.

J is TRBJ1-3 and V is TRBV25-1; the match to TRBD1 covers 8 bases. This CDR3 is 14 amino acids long. The ends lost 5 bases at V and 4 bases at J; junction bases unmatched: 4. The germline gives CDR1 MGHDK, CDR2 SYGVNS. The CDR3 sequence is CASSRQGNGNTIYF. The CDR3 coding sequence is TGTGCCAGCAGTCGACAGGGGAACGGAAACACCATATATTTT.

The rearrangement links TRBV19 to TRBJ2-5, with TRBD1 as a possible D gene (5 bases). The DNA end is more similar to TRBJ2-7, so the J call may be wrong. CDR3 size: 13 residues. In germline, CDR1 is LNHDA, CDR2 SQIVND (reference sequence). CDR3: CASRQVGTYEQYF. The CDR3 DNA reads TGTGCCAGTAGACAGGTAGGGACCTACGAGCAGTACTTC.

The V gene is TRBV5-6, the J gene TRBJ1-5; TRBD1 is a possible D gene (5 bases). The V end was cut by 0 bases, the J end by 3 bases, with 13 bases between. The germline V gene encodes CDR1 SGHDT and CDR2 YYEEEE. The CDR3 totals 16 residues. CDR3: CASSLGAGVDNQPQHF. CDR3 nucleotide sequence: TGTGCCAGCAGCTTGGGGGCGGGGGTTGACAATCAGCCCCAGCATTTT.

This sequence joins TRBV7-9 and TRBJ1-2; D is possibly TRBD1 (5 bases). CDR1 is SEHNR and CDR2 is FQNEAQ in the germline V gene (reference sequence). The V end was cut by 5 bases, the J end by 0 bases, with 13 bases between. The CDR3 is made up of 15 amino acids. CDR3 residues: CASSQTSGPNYGYTF. Here the CDR3 DNA reads TGTGCCAGCAGCCAGACTTCGGGGCCTAACTATGGCTACACCTTC.

This clone occurred once. The chain couples TRBV27 to TRBJ2-5; 10 positions match TRBD1. The germline V gene has CDR1 MNHEY and CDR2 SMNVEV (reference sequence). The CDR3 consists of 17 residues. With 10 bases clipped from V and 2 bases from J, the junction kept 16 bases outside the gene matches. DNA of the CDR3: TGTGCCACTTCCCCAAAGTCGGGACAGGGGAGGCAAGAGACCCAGTACTTC. Residues: CATSPKSGQGRQETQYF.

In DNA form, the CDR3 reads TGTGCCAGCAGCCCCCGAAGCGGCTATGGAAACACCATATATTTT. This gives the protein CASSPRSGYGNTIYF. The J gene is TRBJ1-3, the V gene TRBV7-9, with unresolved D. This CDR3 is 15 amino acids long. The V end was cut by 5 bases, the J end by 3 bases, with 14 bases between. Germline CDR1 and CDR2: SEHNR and FQNEAQ (reference sequence).

The chain employs TRBV5-4 and TRBJ2-7; D may match TRBD1 or TRBD2 (5 bases each). V was clipped by 4 bases and J by 4 bases, with 9 bases between them. Germline CDR1 and CDR2: SGHNT and YYREEE (reference sequence). The CDR3 sequence is 12 residues long. The DNA for the CDR3 is TGTGCCAGCAGCGTCAGGGAGTACGAGCAGTACTTC. Its protein is CASSVREYEQYF.

The V gene is TRBV7-9, the J gene TRBJ2-3; weak D call: TRBD1 (6 bases). This CDR3 has 16 residues. CDR1 and CDR2 from the germline V gene are SEHNR and FQNEAQ (reference sequence). The V gene lost 4 bases and the J gene lost 2 bases, with 16 bases spanning the gap. CDR3: CASSSHPRDTTDTQYF. CDR3 coding DNA: TGTGCCAGCAGCTCTCATCCCCGGGACACCACAGATACGCAGTATTTT.

The CDR3 loop is CASSQGQGARTEAFF. Written as DNA, the CDR3 is TGCGCCAGCAGCCAGGGACAGGGGGCGAGGACTGAAGCTTTCTTT. V usage is TRBV4-1 and J usage is TRBJ1-1, with TRBD1 matching over 12 bases. The CDR3 runs to 15 residues. With 3 bases clipped from V and 5 bases from J, the junction kept 4 bases outside the gene matches. CDR1 and CDR2 from the germline V gene are MGHRA and YSYEKL.

The chain links TRBV18 to TRBJ1-1; no definite D call. The V and J ends lost 3 bases and 5 bases respectively, with 7 bases between them. The germline V gene has CDR1 KGHSH and CDR2 LQKENI. The length of the CDR3 is 12 residues. CDR3 in DNA: TGTGCCAGCTCACCCCGCGAGACTGAAGCTTTCTTT. Translation gives CASSPRETEAFF.